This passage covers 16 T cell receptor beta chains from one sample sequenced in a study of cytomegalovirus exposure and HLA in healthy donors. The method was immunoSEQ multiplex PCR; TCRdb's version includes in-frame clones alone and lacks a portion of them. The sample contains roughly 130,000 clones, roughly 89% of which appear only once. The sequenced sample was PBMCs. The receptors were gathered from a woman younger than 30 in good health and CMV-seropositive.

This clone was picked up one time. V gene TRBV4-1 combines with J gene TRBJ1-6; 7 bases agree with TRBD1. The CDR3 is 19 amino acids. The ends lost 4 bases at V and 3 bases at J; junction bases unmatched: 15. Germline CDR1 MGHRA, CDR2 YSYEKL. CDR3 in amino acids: CASSPLGQGGRVYNSPLHF. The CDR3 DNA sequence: TGCGCCAGCAGCCCCTTAGGTCAGGGGGGTCGGGTCTATAATTCACCCCTCCACTTT.

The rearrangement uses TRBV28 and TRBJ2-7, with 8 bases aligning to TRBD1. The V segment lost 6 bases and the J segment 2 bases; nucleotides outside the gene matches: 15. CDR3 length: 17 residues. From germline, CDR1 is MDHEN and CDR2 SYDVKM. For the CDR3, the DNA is TGTGCCAGCAGCCGTCGAAAGACCGGGACAGGAACCTACGAGCAGTACTTC. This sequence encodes CASSRRKTGTGTYEQYF. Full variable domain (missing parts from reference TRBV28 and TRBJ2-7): DVKVTQSSRYLVKRTGEKVFLECVQDMDHENMFWYRQDPGLGLRLIYFSYDVKMKEKGDIPEGYSVSREKKERFSLILESASTNQTSMYLCASSRRKTGTGTYEQYFGPGTRLTVT.

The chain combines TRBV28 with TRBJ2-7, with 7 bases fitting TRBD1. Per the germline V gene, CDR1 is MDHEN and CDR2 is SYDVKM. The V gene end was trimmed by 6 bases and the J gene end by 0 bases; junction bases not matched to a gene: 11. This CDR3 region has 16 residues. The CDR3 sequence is CASRAYRGTRSYEQYF. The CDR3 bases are TGTGCCAGCAGGGCCTACAGGGGAACCCGCTCCTACGAGCAGTACTTC.

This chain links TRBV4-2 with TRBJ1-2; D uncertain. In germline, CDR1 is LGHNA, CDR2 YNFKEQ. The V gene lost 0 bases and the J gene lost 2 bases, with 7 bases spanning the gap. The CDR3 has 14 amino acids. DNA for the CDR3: TGTGCCAGCAGCCAAGATCGCAGGAACTATGGCTACACCTTC. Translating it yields CASSQDRRNYGYTF.

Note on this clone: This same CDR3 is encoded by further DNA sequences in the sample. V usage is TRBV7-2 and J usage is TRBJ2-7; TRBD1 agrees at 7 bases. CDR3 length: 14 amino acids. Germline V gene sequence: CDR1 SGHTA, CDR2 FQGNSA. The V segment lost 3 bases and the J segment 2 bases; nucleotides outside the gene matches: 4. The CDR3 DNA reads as TGTGCCAGCAGCTTTTCAGGGGGAACCTACGAGCAGTACTTC. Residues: CASSFSGGTYEQYF.

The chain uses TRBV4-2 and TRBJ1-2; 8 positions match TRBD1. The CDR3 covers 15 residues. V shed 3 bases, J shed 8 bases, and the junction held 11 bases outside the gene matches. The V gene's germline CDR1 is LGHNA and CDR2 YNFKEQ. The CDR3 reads CASSQGTQGAGGYTF. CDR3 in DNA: TGTGCCAGCAGCCAGGGCACCCAGGGGGCCGGCGGCTACACCTTC.

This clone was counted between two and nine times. CDR3 residues: CASSYRGGDNSPLHF. CDR3 in DNA: TGTGCCAGCAGTTATCGGGGAGGGGATAATTCACCCCTCCACTTT. The chain uses TRBV6-5 and TRBJ1-6; D is possibly TRBD1 (5 bases). Germline V CDR1 and CDR2: MNHEY, SVGAGI. V lost 3 bases to trimming and J lost 5 bases, with 11 bases between them. The CDR3 contains 15 residues.

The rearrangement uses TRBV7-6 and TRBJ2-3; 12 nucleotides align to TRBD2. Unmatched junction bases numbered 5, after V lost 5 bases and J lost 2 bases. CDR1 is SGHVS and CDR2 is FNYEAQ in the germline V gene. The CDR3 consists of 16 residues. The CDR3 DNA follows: TGTGCCAGCAGCGAGACTAGCGGGGGACTCACAGATACGCAGTATTTT. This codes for CASSETSGGLTDTQYF.

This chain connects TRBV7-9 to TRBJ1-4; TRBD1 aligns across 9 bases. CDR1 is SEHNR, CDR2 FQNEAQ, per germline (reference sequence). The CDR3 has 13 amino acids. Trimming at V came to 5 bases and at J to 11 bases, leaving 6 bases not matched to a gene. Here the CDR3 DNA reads TGTGCCAGCAGCACAGGGGGCAGTGATAAACTGTTTTTT. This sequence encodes CASSTGGSDKLFF. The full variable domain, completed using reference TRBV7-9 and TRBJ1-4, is DTGVSQNPRHKITKRGQNVTFRCDPISEHNRLYWYRQTLGQGPEFLTYFQNEAQLEKSRLLSDRFSAERPKGSFSTLEIQRTEQGDSAMYLCASSTGGSDKLFFGSGTQLSVL.

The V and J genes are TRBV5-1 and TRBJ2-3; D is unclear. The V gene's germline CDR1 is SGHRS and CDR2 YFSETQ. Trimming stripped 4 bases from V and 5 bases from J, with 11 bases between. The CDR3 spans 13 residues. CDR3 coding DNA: TGCGCCAGCAGCACTATATCGGGAGATACGCAGTATTTT. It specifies CASSTISGDTQYF.

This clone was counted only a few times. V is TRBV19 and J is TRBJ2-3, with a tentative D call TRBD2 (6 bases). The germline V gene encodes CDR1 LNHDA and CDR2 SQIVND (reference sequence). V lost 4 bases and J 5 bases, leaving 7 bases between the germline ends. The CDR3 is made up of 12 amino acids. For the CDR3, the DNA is TGTGCCAGTAGTAGGGGGGAAGATACGCAGTATTTT. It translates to CASSRGEDTQYF.

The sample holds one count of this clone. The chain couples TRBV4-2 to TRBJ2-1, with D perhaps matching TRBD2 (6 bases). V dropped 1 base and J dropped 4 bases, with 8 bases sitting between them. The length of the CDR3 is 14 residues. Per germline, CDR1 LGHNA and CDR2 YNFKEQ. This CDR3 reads CASSQGGDYNEQFF. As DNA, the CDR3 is TGTGCCAGCAGCCAAGGGGGGGATTACAATGAGCAGTTCTTC.

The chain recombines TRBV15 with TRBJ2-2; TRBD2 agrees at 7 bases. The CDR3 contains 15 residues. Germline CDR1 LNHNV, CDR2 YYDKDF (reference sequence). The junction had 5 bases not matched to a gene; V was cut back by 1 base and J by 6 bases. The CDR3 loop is CATSRGGGPAGELFF. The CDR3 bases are TGTGCCACCAGCAGAGGGGGAGGGCCGGCCGGGGAGCTGTTTTTT.

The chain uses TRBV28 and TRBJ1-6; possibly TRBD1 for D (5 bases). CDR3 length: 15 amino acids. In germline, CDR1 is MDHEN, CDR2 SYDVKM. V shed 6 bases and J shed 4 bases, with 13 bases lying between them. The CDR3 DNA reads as TGTGCCAGCAGAATAGACAGAACTTATAATTCACCCCTCCACTTT. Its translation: CASRIDRTYNSPLHF. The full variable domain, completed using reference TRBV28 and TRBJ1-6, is DVKVTQSSRYLVKRTGEKVFLECVQDMDHENMFWYRQDPGLGLRLIYFSYDVKMKEKGDIPEGYSVSREKKERFSLILESASTNQTSMYLCASRIDRTYNSPLHFGNGTRLTVT.

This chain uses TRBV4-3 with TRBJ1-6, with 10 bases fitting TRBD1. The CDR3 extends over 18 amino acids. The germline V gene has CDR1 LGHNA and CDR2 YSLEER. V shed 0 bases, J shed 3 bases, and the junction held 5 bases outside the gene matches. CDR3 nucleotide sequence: TGCGCCAGCAGCCAAGATGCGGGACAGGGGTTCTATAATTCACCCCTCCACTTT. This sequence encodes CASSQDAGQGFYNSPLHF.

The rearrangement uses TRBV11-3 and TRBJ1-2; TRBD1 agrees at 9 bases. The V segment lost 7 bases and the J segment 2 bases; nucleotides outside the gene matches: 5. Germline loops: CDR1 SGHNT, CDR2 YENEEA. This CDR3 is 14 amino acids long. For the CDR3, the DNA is TGTGCCAGCACCCTCGGACAGGGGAACTATGGCTACACCTTC. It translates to CASTLGQGNYGYTF.